One and the same sample provided the 17 T cell receptor beta chains below, sequenced in a study of blood T cell repertoires in COVID-19. The data were produced by immunoSEQ multiplex PCR, yet TCRdb's version contains in-frame clones alone and is incomplete. Altogether some 100,000 clones are present, approximately 78% being singletons, with the ten largest covering around 13%. Sample: peripheral blood. These receptor sequences come from a human donor in a cohort sampled during active COVID-19.

This clone was recorded a few times. The rearrangement links TRBV3-1 (or the pseudogene TRBV3-2) to TRBJ1-5; a possible D gene is TRBD1 (5 bases). Deletions cut 0 bases from V and 5 bases from J, with 5 bases between. Germline V gene lookup returns CDR1 LGHDT and CDR2 YNNKEL (reference sequence). The CDR3 spans 13 residues. The CDR3: CASSQDRDQPQHF. CDR3 bases: TGTGCCAGCAGCCAAGACAGGGATCAGCCCCAGCATTTT.

V is TRBV7-2 and J is TRBJ2-7; D gene ambiguous. The V and J ends lost 1 base and 2 bases respectively, with 9 bases between them. Germline CDR1 SGHTA, CDR2 FQGNSA. The CDR3 spans 14 residues. The CDR3 protein is CASSLEFSTYEQYF. DNA of the CDR3: TGTGCCAGCAGCTTAGAGTTCAGTACCTACGAGCAGTACTTC.

The chain recombines TRBV24-1 with TRBJ2-1, with D perhaps matching TRBD2 (6 bases). CDR3 length: 13 amino acids. Germline V gene lookup returns CDR1 KGHDR and CDR2 SFDVKD. V shed 1 base and J shed 10 bases, with 10 bases lying between them. In DNA form, the CDR3 reads TGTGCCACCAGTGATTTTGGACTACAAGAGCAGTTCTTC. Its protein product is CATSDFGLQEQFF.

The chain carries TRBV29-1 and TRBJ1-2; TRBD1 matches at 7 bases. The V gene end was trimmed by 1 base and the J gene end by 4 bases; junction bases not matched to a gene: 3. The germline CDR1 and CDR2 sequences are SQVTM and ANQGSEA. The CDR3 is 13 amino acids. The CDR3 here is CSVEGGDSYGYTF. The CDR3 DNA reads TGCAGCGTTGAAGGAGGGGACAGCTATGGCTACACCTTC.

The rearrangement joins TRBV5-1 to TRBJ1-6; no clear D gene. Germline V CDR1 and CDR2: SGHRS, YFSETQ. The CDR3 spans 15 residues. V was shortened by 7 bases and J by 3 bases, with 14 bases between the two germline ends. The CDR3: CASPAGGRYNSPLHF. The DNA of the CDR3 is TGCGCCAGCCCTGCAGGAGGCCGCTATAATTCACCCCTCCACTTT.

The chain links TRBV19 to TRBJ1-2, with D hard to call. Per the germline V gene, CDR1 is LNHDA and CDR2 is SQIVND (reference sequence). CDR3 length equals 13 residues. V lost 5 bases and J lost 8, with 15 bases in between. The CDR3 reads CASSGYRMEGYTF. In nucleotides, the CDR3 is TGTGCCAGTAGTGGATACAGAATGGAAGGCTACACCTTC.

V is TRBV19 and J is TRBJ2-1; 7 bases are shared with TRBD2. This CDR3 spans 15 amino acids. Germline V gene sequence: CDR1 LNHDA, CDR2 SQIVND (reference sequence). Germline trimming cut 1 base from V and 4 bases from J; bases unmatched to any gene: 4. As DNA, the CDR3 is TGTGCCAGTAGTATAGCGCGGGGGAGTTACAATGAGCAGTTCTTC. Residues: CASSIARGSYNEQFF.

J is TRBJ2-3 and V is TRBV2, with 7 bases aligning to TRBD1. The CDR3 covers 15 residues. The V gene end was trimmed by 9 bases and the J gene end by 0 bases; junction bases not matched to a gene: 9. Germline CDR1 SNHLY, CDR2 FYNNEI. The CDR3 DNA reads TGTGCCAGGACAGACAGGGACGCTAGCACAGATACGCAGTATTTT. Its protein product is CARTDRDASTDTQYF. The whole variable domain, filled in from reference TRBV2 and TRBJ2-3, reads EPEVTQTPSHQVTQMGQEVILRCVPISNHLYFYWYRQILGQKVEFLVSFYNNEISEKSEIFDDQFSVERPDGSNFTLKIRSTKLEDSAMYFCARTDRDASTDTQYFGPGTRLTVL.

The V gene is TRBV9, the J gene TRBJ2-2, with TRBD1 identical over 9 bases. Per germline, CDR1 SGDLS and CDR2 YYNGEE. V trimming: 4 bases; J trimming: 5 bases; junction bases outside the gene matches: 6. This CDR3 contains 15 residues. CDR3 DNA sequence: TGTGCCAGCAGCCTGGACAGGGGAGGAACCGGGGAGCTGTTTTTT. It yields the protein CASSLDRGGTGELFF.

The gene calls are TRBV9 and TRBJ2-6; D may be TRBD1 (5 bases). This CDR3 has 15 amino acids. V lost 2 bases and J 1 base, leaving 7 bases between the germline ends. Germline loops: CDR1 SGDLS, CDR2 YYNGEE. This CDR3 reads CASSVQGSGANVLTF. CDR3 nucleotide sequence: TGTGCCAGCAGCGTTCAGGGATCTGGGGCCAACGTCCTGACTTTC.

This chain joins TRBV2 and TRBJ2-5; D not resolved. The V and J ends lost 6 bases and 0 bases respectively, with 5 bases between them. The germline V gene has CDR1 SNHLY and CDR2 FYNNEI. The CDR3 length is 12 residues. The CDR3 DNA sequence: TGTGCCAGCAGCAGGTACCAAGAGACCCAGTACTTC. Its protein is CASSRYQETQYF.

The chain employs TRBV7-2 and TRBJ2-3, with TRBD2 matching over 12 bases. V was clipped by 3 bases and J by 2 bases; unmatched bases: 6. The CDR3 sequence is 17 residues long. Per the germline V gene, CDR1 is SGHTA and CDR2 is FQGNSA. The CDR3: CASSFIRLAGATDTQYF. CDR3 sequence (DNA): TGTGCCAGCAGCTTCATCAGACTAGCGGGGGCCACAGATACGCAGTATTTT.

The rearrangement links TRBV3-1 (or the pseudogene TRBV3-2) to TRBJ2-5; D gene unclear. This CDR3 has 13 amino acids. Trimming pared 8 bases from V and 2 bases from J, leaving 12 bases between. Germline CDR1 LGHDT, CDR2 YNNKEL (reference sequence). This chain's CDR3 is CASQVLSQETQYF. The CDR3 nucleotides are TGTGCCAGCCAGGTCTTAAGTCAAGAGACCCAGTACTTC.

This clone showed up just a few times. This sequence joins TRBV5-1 and TRBJ2-1; no firm D call. V shed 2 bases and J shed 2 bases, with 8 bases lying between them. The CDR3 consists of 14 residues. Germline loops: CDR1 SGHRS, CDR2 YFSETQ. CDR3 nucleotides: TGCGCCAGCAGCTTTGGAGAGACCTACAATGAGCAGTTCTTC. It translates to CASSFGETYNEQFF.

The CDR3 is CASSLPTGRNEKLFF. DNA of the CDR3: TGTGCCAGCAGCTTACCAACAGGGCGTAATGAAAAACTGTTTTTT. The genes are TRBV7-9 and TRBJ1-4, with D possibly TRBD1 on 6 matching bases. V was shortened by 2 bases and J by 4 bases, with 11 bases between the two germline ends. In germline, CDR1 is SEHNR, CDR2 FQNEAQ (reference sequence). This CDR3 region has 15 residues.

This clone has more than one count but fewer than ten. The gene calls are TRBV20-1 and TRBJ2-5, with 8 bases lining up with TRBD2. V shed 3 bases, J shed 7 bases, and the junction held 10 bases outside the gene matches. CDR3 length equals 14 residues. Germline values: CDR1 DFQATT, CDR2 SNEGSKA (reference sequence). CDR3 amino acids: CSASLTSGSRTQYF. For the CDR3, the DNA is TGCAGTGCTAGTCTTACTAGCGGTTCGAGGACCCAGTACTTC.

The chain couples TRBV5-1 to TRBJ2-3, with D maybe TRBD2 (5 bases). Trimming removed 4 bases from V and 6 bases from J, with 9 bases in between. CDR1 is SGHRS, CDR2 YFSETQ, per germline. The CDR3 is 12 amino acids. This CDR3 reads CASSPPGDTQYF. The DNA for the CDR3 is TGCGCCAGCAGCCCTCCGGGGGATACGCAGTATTTT.